The 19 T cell receptor beta chains below all came from one sample that was sequenced in a study of blood T cell repertoires in COVID-19. TCRdb keeps only in-frame clones here, not all; method: immunoSEQ multiplex PCR. The top ten hold more than 1.5% of the sample, which has 140,000 to 150,000 clones, approximately 80% seen once. Sequenced sample: peripheral blood. These receptors all stem from a woman aged 55-70 years with acute or convalescent COVID-19.

The V and J genes are TRBV6-6 and TRBJ1-6; D possibly corresponds to TRBD1 (5 bases). The CDR3 covers 13 residues. Germline CDR1 reads MNHNY; CDR2 reads SVGAGI (reference sequence). V was trimmed by 7 bases and J by 5 bases, leaving 9 bases between them. Here the CDR3 DNA reads TGTGCCAGCACTGCAGGGAATAATTCACCCCTCCACTTT. Its protein is CASTAGNNSPLHF.

The genes are TRBV27 and TRBJ2-7; D gene unclear. The CDR3 length is 14 residues. V was cut by 5 bases and J by 2 bases, with 13 bases left in between. Germline CDR1 MNHEY, CDR2 SMNVEV (reference sequence). CDR3 coding DNA: TGTGCCAGCAGTCCCGGAGCTTACCCCTACGAGCAGTACTTC. Its protein product is CASSPGAYPYEQYF.

In regard to this clone: At one boundary the junction diverges from the germline segment, which might be a read error. The chain's CDR3 is CASSSGGVFSETQYF. The CDR3 DNA reads as TGTGCTAGCAGCTCGGGGGGTGTCTTTTCGGAGACCCAGTACTTC. V gene TRBV7-7 combines with J gene TRBJ2-5, with 7 bases aligning to TRBD2. Per the germline V gene, CDR1 is SSHAT and CDR2 is FNYEAQ (reference sequence). This CDR3 has 15 residues.

This chain links TRBV4-1 with TRBJ2-3; no reliable D call. From germline, CDR1 is MGHRA and CDR2 YSYEKL. The V end was cut by 1 base, the J end by 6 bases, with 11 bases between. CDR3 length: 14 residues. The CDR3 nucleotides are TGCGCCAGCAGCCAAGGTGGTTGGGCGGATACGCAGTATTTT. This gives the protein CASSQGGWADTQYF.

This clone has more than one count but fewer than ten. The rearrangement joins TRBV18 to TRBJ1-6; D gene ambiguous. Germline loops: CDR1 KGHSH, CDR2 LQKENI. The CDR3 totals 15 residues. Trimming cost V 6 bases and J 8 bases, with 17 bases left between them. CDR3 residues: CASSRTESAYSPLHF. CDR3 coding DNA: TGTGCCAGCTCGCGTACGGAGAGTGCCTATTCACCCCTCCACTTT. The complete variable domain, with remaining parts taken from reference TRBV18 and TRBJ1-6, reads NAGVMQNPRHLVRRRGQEARLRCSPMKGHSHVYWYRQLPEEGLKFMVYLQKENIIDESGMPKERFSAEFPKEGPSILRIQQVVRGDSAAYFCASSRTESAYSPLHFGNGTRLTVT.

The V call is TRBV18, the J call TRBJ2-7; D is unclear. Trimming took off 3 bases at V and 3 bases at J, with 9 bases between the two ends. Per the germline V gene, CDR1 is KGHSH and CDR2 is LQKENI. The CDR3 has 13 residues. The DNA of the CDR3 is TGTGCCAGCTCACCGGCACAGAACTACGAGCAGTACTTC. As protein: CASSPAQNYEQYF.

The genes are TRBV15 and TRBJ1-4, with D maybe TRBD1 (5 bases). This CDR3 is built from 15 residues. The V gene lost 4 bases and the J gene lost 0 bases, with 9 bases spanning the gap. Germline V gives CDR1 LNHNV, CDR2 YYDKDF (reference sequence). Here the CDR3 DNA reads TGTGCCACCAGCATTGACAGCACAACTAATGAAAAACTGTTTTTT. Its translation: CATSIDSTTNEKLFF. Full variable domain (rest looked up from reference TRBV15 and TRBJ1-4): DAMVIQNPRYQVTQFGKPVTLSCSQTLNHNVMYWYQQKSSQAPKLLFHYYDKDFNNEADTPDNFQSRRPNTSFCFLDIRSPGLGDTAMYLCATSIDSTTNEKLFFGSGTQLSVL.

The chain links TRBV10-2 to TRBJ2-7; the D gene is possibly TRBD2 (6 bases). This CDR3 is 12 amino acids long. Germline CDR1 and CDR2: WSHSY and SAAADI. The V gene lost 4 bases and the J gene lost 2 bases, with 6 bases spanning the gap. As DNA, the CDR3 is TGCGCCAGCAGTGGGGGGGCCTACGAGCAGTACTTC. Its translation: CASSGGAYEQYF.

The chain combines TRBV15 with TRBJ2-7, with TRBD2 matching 7 bases. Germline trimming cut 1 base from V and 1 base from J; bases unmatched to any gene: 4. The CDR3 is 15 residues long. Germline V gene data show CDR1 as LNHNV and CDR2 as YYDKDF (reference sequence). For the CDR3, the DNA is TGTGCCACCAGCAGAGGTTGGGGGGGGTCCTACGAGCAGTACTTC. It translates to CATSRGWGGSYEQYF. Full variable domain (remainder filled in from reference TRBV15 and TRBJ2-7): DAMVIQNPRYQVTQFGKPVTLSCSQTLNHNVMYWYQQKSSQAPKLLFHYYDKDFNNEADTPDNFQSRRPNTSFCFLDIRSPGLGDTAMYLCATSRGWGGSYEQYFGPGTRLTVT.

The chain joins TRBV28 to TRBJ2-1; D call uncertain. V lost 3 bases to trimming and J lost 9 bases, with 9 bases between them. The CDR3 loop spans 12 amino acids. Germline CDR1 is MDHEN and CDR2 is SYDVKM. CDR3 region: CASSFPPSEQFF. The CDR3 nucleotides are TGTGCCAGCAGTTTCCCCCCTTCTGAGCAGTTCTTC.

The chain uses TRBV30 and TRBJ2-1; tentative D call: TRBD2 (5 bases). This CDR3 is 15 amino acids long. CDR1 and CDR2 (germline): GTSNPN, SVGIG (reference sequence). V lost 4 bases to trimming and J lost 4 bases, with 17 bases between them. The CDR3 DNA reads as TGTGCCTGGACCTCGGACTTCATATCTTACAATGAGCAGTTCTTC. It yields the protein CAWTSDFISYNEQFF.

J is TRBJ2-5 and V is TRBV7-8; no clear D. V was trimmed by 5 bases and J by 5 bases, leaving 12 bases between them. Per the germline V gene, CDR1 is SGHVS and CDR2 is FQNEAQ. CDR3 length equals 13 residues. The CDR3 DNA reads TGTGCCAGCAGCCCCCAATTTCAGGAGACCCAGTACTTC. Residues: CASSPQFQETQYF.

The V gene is TRBV28, the J gene TRBJ1-1, with a weak D call TRBD1 (6 bases). Looked up from germline, CDR1 is MDHEN and CDR2 is SYDVKM. V was shortened by 5 bases and J by 13 bases, with 17 bases between the two germline ends. The CDR3 totals 12 residues. The chain's CDR3 is CASSALGAVLFF. DNA of the CDR3: TGTGCCAGCAGTGCTCTGGGGGCCGTTCTTTTCTTT.

This sequence joins TRBV13 and TRBJ2-6; TRBD1 matches at 10 bases. Trimming at V came to 4 bases and at J to 1 base, leaving 7 bases not matched to a gene. CDR1 PRHDT and CDR2 FYEKMQ come from the germline V gene (reference sequence). The length of the CDR3 is 18 residues. CDR3 in amino acids: CASSWTGTGESGANVLTF. Here the CDR3 DNA reads TGTGCCAGCAGCTGGACCGGGACAGGGGAATCTGGGGCCAACGTCCTGACTTTC.

This CDR3 reads CASTTLKGAYRPQHF. The CDR3 region has the DNA TGTGCCAGCACCACCCTCAAGGGGGCCTATAGGCCCCAGCATTTT. The chain recombines TRBV28 with TRBJ1-5; 7 bases agree with TRBD1. CDR1 and CDR2 (germline): MDHEN, SYDVKM. The length of the CDR3 is 15 residues. V lost 7 bases and J lost 9; bases outside the gene matches: 15.

The CDR3 protein is CASSYLAGWNEQFF. The CDR3 DNA reads as TGTGCCAGCAGTTATCTAGCGGGGTGGAATGAGCAGTTCTTC. The chain uses TRBV28 and TRBJ2-1, with 9 nucleotides matching TRBD2. Germline V gene data show CDR1 as MDHEN and CDR2 as SYDVKM. This CDR3 is 14 amino acids long. Germline trimming cut 4 bases from V and 7 bases from J; bases unmatched to any gene: 5.

This chain connects TRBV29-1 to TRBJ2-1; D is possibly TRBD2 (5 bases). Between the trimmed V and J ends, which lost 2 bases and 9 bases, there was a span of 8 bases. Per germline, CDR1 SQVTM and CDR2 ANQGSEA. This CDR3 spans 11 amino acids. CDR3 DNA: TGCAGCGTTGAACGGCTAGCTGAGCAGTTCTTC. Protein: CSVERLAEQFF.

The chain is built from TRBV4-1 and TRBJ1-1; D is ambiguous. Germline CDR1 and CDR2: MGHRA and YSYEKL. V dropped 4 bases and J dropped 2 bases, with 11 bases sitting between them. The CDR3 runs 14 residues. CDR3 in DNA: TGCGCCAGCAGCCCCCAAGGAGTCAACACTGAAGCTTTCTTT. The encoded protein is CASSPQGVNTEAFF.

The chain is built from TRBV28 and TRBJ1-1, with 7 bases fitting TRBD1. Germline V gene sequence: CDR1 MDHEN, CDR2 SYDVKM. J was trimmed by 6 bases and V by 2 bases; bases with no gene match: 12. There are 16 residues in the CDR3. Here the CDR3 reads CASSLLSGGRLAEAFF. The DNA of the CDR3 is TGTGCCAGCAGTTTACTTTCAGGGGGACGGTTGGCTGAAGCTTTCTTT.